This T cell receptor beta chain came from a study of blood T cells in healthy people across ages. V lost 0 bases and J lost 6; bases outside the gene matches: 13. CDR1 and CDR2 (germline): DFQATT, SNEGSKA (reference sequence). CDR3 length: 17 residues. Using a J-beta primer mix together with a sample-barcoded 5' primer, a second PCR was run for about 7 to 12 cycles. TCRdb itself ran the 5' RACE reads through MiXCR, one entry per CDR3 protein. This table has about 800,000 distinct CDR3 sequences, roughly 25% appearing once. The same sample was also studied in work on T cells of mothers and their children. As that study records: Sample barcodes and 2-4 random nucleotides came from the second PCR's M1S primer. Overlap in related mother-child pairs always slightly exceeded unrelated pairs, never significantly. The search for persistent microchimeric T cell clones detected none.

The rearrangement links TRBV20-1 to TRBJ2-3, with TRBD1 identical over 9 bases. The sequence was collected from a boy younger than 18 in good health. Material: blood. The CDR3 nucleotides read TGCAGTGCTAGAGATGTACGAGACAGGGGGTGGATGGATACGCAGTATTTT. As protein: CSARDVRDRGWMDTQYF.